These 25 T cell receptor beta chains came from one sample sequenced in a study of cytomegalovirus exposure and HLA in healthy donors. Some clones are missing from TCRdb's copy, which holds only in-frame ones; the method was immunoSEQ multiplex PCR. Of under 200,000 clones listed, 70% to 90% are singletons. Input material: PBMCs. Receptors were obtained from a woman between 18 and 29 years old in good health and CMV-seronegative.

The chain combines TRBV7-9 with TRBJ1-6; the D gene is possibly TRBD1 (5 bases). V shed 8 bases and J shed 0 bases, with 17 bases lying between them. Per germline, CDR1 SEHNR and CDR2 FQNEAQ (reference sequence). This CDR3 spans 17 amino acids. Here the CDR3 reads CASFSGNLSSYNSPLHF. The DNA for the CDR3 is TGTGCCAGCTTCTCAGGGAACCTAAGCTCCTATAATTCACCCCTCCACTTT.

The sample holds a few counts of this clone. The chain is built from TRBV6-4 and TRBJ2-6; tentatively, D is TRBD1 (5 bases). Germline V lookup: CDR1 MRHNA, CDR2 SNTAGT. V was shortened by 3 bases and J by 0 bases, with 9 bases between the two germline ends. CDR3 length: 16 amino acids. CDR3 amino acids: CASSERQFSGANVLTF. The DNA of the CDR3 is TGTGCCAGCAGTGAGCGACAGTTCTCTGGGGCCAACGTCCTGACTTTC.

This chain joins TRBV14 and TRBJ1-2, with a weak D call TRBD1 (5 bases). The V gene's germline CDR1 is SGHDN and CDR2 FVKESK. V was shortened by 0 bases and J by 0 bases, with 14 bases between the two germline ends. There are 17 residues in the CDR3. CDR3 in DNA: TGTGCCAGCAGCCAAGATCCGCGACAGATCACTAACTATGGCTACACCTTC. Encoded protein: CASSQDPRQITNYGYTF.

The rearrangement links TRBV15 to TRBJ2-7, with D perhaps matching TRBD1 (6 bases). V lost 6 bases to trimming and J lost 3 bases, with 18 bases between them. CDR3 size: 15 residues. Germline V gives CDR1 LNHNV, CDR2 YYDKDF (reference sequence). The CDR3 reads CATSSLLGRGYEQYF. The DNA for the CDR3 is TGTGCCACCAGTTCCCTACTTGGCAGGGGCTACGAGCAGTACTTC.

The V gene is TRBV7-9, the J gene TRBJ2-1; possible D gene TRBD1, 5 bases. The CDR3 totals 13 residues. CDR1 is SEHNR and CDR2 is FQNEAQ in the germline V gene (reference sequence). V dropped 3 bases and J dropped 5 bases, with 8 bases sitting between them. Here the CDR3 DNA reads TGTGCCAGCAGCTTTGTGACAGACAATGAGCAGTTCTTC. This gives the protein CASSFVTDNEQFF.

The chain recombines TRBV19 with TRBJ2-1; D is unresolved. The CDR3 is made up of 15 amino acids. Per germline, CDR1 LNHDA and CDR2 SQIVND (reference sequence). V lost 7 bases, J lost 8 bases, and 21 bases lay in between. The CDR3 sequence is CASKPGPSMRHEQFF. In DNA form, the CDR3 reads TGTGCCAGTAAGCCTGGGCCCTCAATGCGCCATGAGCAGTTCTTC.

CDR3 sequence: CASSLSRDRVGTEAFF. In DNA, the CDR3 is TGTGCCAGCAGTCTTTCCCGGGACAGGGTTGGCACTGAAGCTTTCTTT. This chain links TRBV27 with TRBJ1-1; TRBD1 aligns across 9 bases. CDR3 size: 16 residues. The J segment lost 4 bases and the V segment lost 5 bases, leaving 11 bases of the junction unmatched. Germline V lookup: CDR1 MNHEY, CDR2 SMNVEV (reference sequence).

This clone showed up just a few times. The V and J genes are TRBV5-6 and TRBJ1-2, with no clear D. Germline CDR1 reads SGHDT; CDR2 reads YYEEEE. The CDR3 has 14 amino acids. The germline V and J ends were trimmed by 4 bases and 8 bases, with 18 bases remaining between them. The CDR3, as DNA: TGTGCCAGCAGCGTGGGCCCGGAGGCCGCCGGCTACACCTTC. It translates to CASSVGPEAAGYTF.

This clone appeared a single time. The rearrangement uses TRBV7-6 and TRBJ1-3; the D gene is possibly TRBD1 (5 bases). This CDR3 is built from 18 residues. Deletions cut 0 bases from V and 7 bases from J, with 22 bases between. The germline gives CDR1 SGHVS, CDR2 FNYEAQ. The CDR3 loop is CASSLALYSRDWWNTIYF. CDR3 bases: TGTGCCAGCAGCTTAGCGCTTTATTCCAGGGATTGGTGGAACACCATATATTTT.

In this sample, this clone is medium-sized. The rearrangement uses TRBV2 and TRBJ1-6; D perhaps matches TRBD1 (6 bases). The CDR3 sequence is 15 residues long. Trimming cost V 7 bases and J 10 bases, with 20 bases left between them. Looked up from germline, CDR1 is SNHLY and CDR2 is FYNNEI. The CDR3: CASTIRTVSGSPLHF. CDR3 DNA sequence: TGTGCCAGCACTATCCGGACAGTATCTGGATCACCCCTCCACTTT.

The gene calls are TRBV6-5 and TRBJ2-1; a possible D gene is TRBD1 (6 bases). Germline values: CDR1 MNHEY, CDR2 SVGAGI. V lost 5 bases, J lost 3 bases, and 8 bases lay in between. CDR3 length: 13 amino acids. CDR3 DNA sequence: TGTGCCAGCAGTACAGGGTTCTACAATGAGCAGTTCTTC. As protein: CASSTGFYNEQFF.

The chain joins TRBV5-1 to TRBJ2-1, with D possibly being TRBD1 (6 bases). There are 17 residues in the CDR3. Trimming removed 0 bases at V and 6 bases at J, with 19 bases between. The germline gives CDR1 SGHRS, CDR2 YFSETQ. In nucleotides, the CDR3 is TGCGCCAGCAGCTTGGTCTGGAGTGGGGGCCGAGCCAATGAGCAGTTCTTC. Encoded protein: CASSLVWSGGRANEQFF.

This rearrangement joins TRBV18 to TRBJ1-1, with 7 bases that match TRBD1. The CDR3 consists of 15 residues. Germline CDR1 reads KGHSH; CDR2 reads LQKENI. With 3 bases clipped from V and 5 bases from J, the junction kept 9 bases outside the gene matches. The CDR3 nucleotides read TGTGCCAGCTCACCGGCGTATGACAGGGTGACTGAAGCTTTCTTT. Translated: CASSPAYDRVTEAFF.

Comment on this clone: Distinct nucleotide sequences in the sample also encode this CDR3. The chain carries TRBV29-1 and TRBJ1-1; 7 nucleotides agree with TRBD1. The CDR3 has 12 residues. The V segment lost 5 bases and the J segment 1 base; nucleotides outside the gene matches: 1. CDR1 SQVTM and CDR2 ANQGSEA come from the germline V gene. CDR3 residues: CSVRQGNTEAFF. CDR3 sequence (DNA): TGCAGCGTTCGACAGGGGAACACTGAAGCTTTCTTT.

This chain joins TRBV5-1 and TRBJ2-1, with D possibly being TRBD1 (6 bases). The CDR3 is 15 amino acids. The germline gives CDR1 SGHRS, CDR2 YFSETQ. V was trimmed by 2 bases and J by 7 bases, leaving 16 bases between them. The CDR3 nucleotides are TGCGCCAGCAGCTTCCGAACTCAAACAGGGAATGAGCAGTTCTTC. It codes for CASSFRTQTGNEQFF. The full variable domain, rest sourced from reference TRBV5-1 and TRBJ2-1, is KAGVTQTPRYLIKTRGQQVTLSCSPISGHRSVSWYQQTPGQGLQFLFEYFSETQRNKGNFPGRFSGRQFSNSRSEMNVSTLELGDSALYLCASSFRTQTGNEQFFGPGTRLTVL.

This chain uses TRBV7-2 with TRBJ2-7; 8 bases are a match to TRBD2. CDR1 and CDR2 (germline): SGHTA, FQGNSA. The CDR3 consists of 16 residues. V shed 4 bases, J shed 3 bases, and the junction held 11 bases outside the gene matches. CDR3 nucleotide sequence: TGTGCCAGCAGCTCGACTACTAGCGGTCTCTTCTACGAGCAGTACTTC. This translates into CASSSTTSGLFYEQYF.

This clone has just a few counts. The chain combines TRBV9 with TRBJ2-7; 8 bases line up with TRBD1. CDR3 length equals 14 residues. Losses at the gene ends were 2 bases for V and 8 bases for J; bases not matched to a gene: 9. Germline loops: CDR1 SGDLS, CDR2 YYNGEE. The DNA of the CDR3 is TGTGCCAGCAGCGTTCAAGGGACAGGCGGGCAGCAGTACTTC. The encoded protein is CASSVQGTGGQQYF. The entire variable domain, with the rest obtained from reference TRBV9 and TRBJ2-7, is as follows: DSGVTQTPKHLITATGQRVTLRCSPRSGDLSVYWYQQSLDQGLQFLIQYYNGEERAKGNILERFSAQQFPDLHSELNLSSLELGDSALYFCASSVQGTGGQQYFGPGTRLTVT.

The rearrangement uses TRBV18 and TRBJ1-5; possible D gene TRBD1, 6 bases. CDR3 size: 15 residues. V was clipped by 3 bases and J by 0 bases, with 9 bases between them. CDR1 is KGHSH, CDR2 LQKENI, per germline. CDR3 region: CASSPGQLSNQPQHF. DNA of the CDR3: TGTGCCAGCTCACCGGGACAACTTAGCAATCAGCCCCAGCATTTT.

The CDR3 loop reads CSVEEQGSYEKLFF. For the CDR3, the DNA is TGCAGCGTTGAGGAACAGGGGTCCTACGAAAAACTGTTTTTT. V gene TRBV29-1 combines with J gene TRBJ1-4; 7 bases line up with TRBD1. This CDR3 is 14 amino acids long. CDR1 SQVTM and CDR2 ANQGSEA come from the germline V gene. The V gene end was trimmed by 3 bases and the J gene end by 8 bases; junction bases not matched to a gene: 9.

Only one count was recorded for this clone. This rearrangement joins TRBV7-6 to TRBJ2-5; TRBD2 matches at 12 bases. Germline V gives CDR1 SGHVS, CDR2 FNYEAQ. The CDR3 is 17 amino acids. V shed 6 bases and J 5 bases; nucleotides not matched to a gene: 13. The DNA for the CDR3 is TGTGCCAGCAGTCTAGCGGGGGGGCCAGAGGTTTGGGAGACCCAGTACTTC. Translated: CASSLAGGPEVWETQYF.

The chain is built from TRBV23-1 and TRBJ2-7; D perhaps matches TRBD2 (5 bases). TRBV23-1 belongs to the ORF category, with a function that is uncertain. The germline V and J ends were trimmed by 3 bases and 0 bases, with 18 bases remaining between them. The CDR3 totals 17 residues. CDR3 sequence: CASSQCREPLFSYEQYF. CDR3 sequence (DNA): TGCGCCAGCAGTCAGTGTCGGGAACCCTTATTCTCCTACGAGCAGTACTTC.

This chain links TRBV19 with TRBJ1-4, with TRBD1 matching over 8 bases. There are 17 residues in the CDR3. Germline V gives CDR1 LNHDA, CDR2 SQIVND (reference sequence). The J segment lost 1 base and the V segment lost 7 bases, leaving 11 bases of the junction unmatched. The CDR3 bases are TGTGCCAGTAAATTGGGGACAGGTTACATAACTAATGAAAAACTGTTTTTT. This sequence encodes CASKLGTGYITNEKLFF. Looking up the rest from reference TRBV19 and TRBJ1-4 gives the full variable domain: DGGITQSPKYLFRKEGQNVTLSCEQNLNHDAMYWYRQDPGQGLRLIYYSQIVNDFQKGDIAEGYSVSREKKESFPLTVTSAQKNPTAFYLCASKLGTGYITNEKLFFGSGTQLSVL.

V and J are TRBV9 and TRBJ2-3; 10 bases line up with TRBD2. CDR3 length: 15 residues. Germline assignment: CDR1 SGDLS and CDR2 YYNGEE. Trimming took 0 bases from V and 4 from J; bases not matched to a gene: 2. CDR3 coding DNA: TGTGCCAGCAGCGTAGGGCTAGCGGGGGCAGATACGCAGTATTTT. Amino acid sequence: CASSVGLAGADTQYF.

The CDR3 region is CAISDPGETQYF. CDR3 DNA sequence: TGTGCCATCAGTGACCCAGGCGAGACCCAGTACTTC. The chain recombines TRBV10-3 with TRBJ2-5; D is unresolved. Germline CDR1 reads ENHRY; CDR2 reads SYGVKD. The CDR3 runs to 12 residues. V was clipped by 3 bases and J by 5 bases, with 7 bases between them.

The rearrangement uses TRBV7-9 and TRBJ2-3, with 9 bases lining up with TRBD1. From germline, CDR1 is SEHNR and CDR2 FQNEAQ (reference sequence). Germline trimming cut 4 bases from V and 6 bases from J; bases unmatched to any gene: 8. The CDR3 is made up of 15 amino acids. The CDR3 loop reads CASSSTGGLGDTQYF. The CDR3 nucleotides read TGTGCCAGCAGCTCGACAGGGGGGTTGGGGGATACGCAGTATTTT.